Listed below are T cell receptor beta chains from one sample, sequenced in a study of shared clonotypes between healthy human individuals. Produced via immunoSEQ multiplex PCR; TCRdb's table is partial and in-frame only. The sample includes around 2.1 million clones, around 95% of them seen just once. Sample: naive CD4+ T cells sorted from blood. The receptor set was obtained from a man aged 18-30 years in good health. The CDR3 runs from the conserved cysteine through the conserved F or W. A D gene is named only where the DNA matches it firmly.

v_call	cdr3_length	j_call	d_call	cdr3_nt	cdr3_aa
TRBV4-3	14	TRBJ2-7	-	TGCGCCAGCAGCAAGACGCACGGGCCCTACGAGCAGTACTTC	CASSKTHGPYEQYF
TRBV27	14	TRBJ1-2	-	TGTGCCAGCAGTTCGTTAGAACAGGCTTATGAGGTCACCTTC	CASSSLEQAYEVTF
TRBV5-4	12	TRBJ2-7	-	TGTGCCAGCAGCTGGGGGCAGCTCGAGCAGTACTTC	CASSWGQLEQYF
TRBV10-3	15	TRBJ2-4	-	TGTGCCATCAGTGCAGACGGACTAGCCAAAAACATTCAGTACTTC	CAISADGLAKNIQYF
TRBV5-6	16	TRBJ2-5	-	TGTGCCAGCAGCTTGGGACCGGACTCGATCCAAGAGACCCAGTACTTC	CASSLGPDSIQETQYF
TRBV7-8	15	TRBJ2-7	-	TGTGCCAGCAGCCCCCGGAGGGAAAGGGGCTACGAGCAGTACTTC	CASSPRRERGYEQYF
TRBV25-1	15	TRBJ1-6	-	TGTGCCAGCAGTGTGGCGACAGGATCGAGATCACCCCTCCACTTT	CASSVATGSRSPLHF
TRBV7-9	12	TRBJ2-3	-	TGTGCCAGCAGTTTAGGAGGGACTTTGCGGGATTTT	CASSLGGTLRDF
TRBV2	15	TRBJ2-2	-	TGTGCCAGCAGTGAAGCGAGCGCGAACACCGGGGAGCTGTTTTTT	CASSEASANTGELFF
TRBV5-6	15	TRBJ1-2	TRBD1	TGTGCCAGCAGCGTACAGGGGGATTTGGAGCGTGGCTACACCTTC	CASSVQGDLERGYTF
TRBV10-3	16	TRBJ2-3	TRBD1	TGTGCCATCAGTGCGAACCCCAGGGGGAGCACAGATACGCAGTATTTT	CAISANPRGSTDTQYF
TRBV6-1	15	TRBJ2-3	-	TGTGCCAGCAGTGATGGGGGGCGCGGGGCAGATACGCAGTATTTT	CASSDGGRGADTQYF
TRBV6-4	13	TRBJ2-7	-	TGTGCCAGGTCGACCGCTAAAACGTACGAGCAGTACTTC	CARSTAKTYEQYF